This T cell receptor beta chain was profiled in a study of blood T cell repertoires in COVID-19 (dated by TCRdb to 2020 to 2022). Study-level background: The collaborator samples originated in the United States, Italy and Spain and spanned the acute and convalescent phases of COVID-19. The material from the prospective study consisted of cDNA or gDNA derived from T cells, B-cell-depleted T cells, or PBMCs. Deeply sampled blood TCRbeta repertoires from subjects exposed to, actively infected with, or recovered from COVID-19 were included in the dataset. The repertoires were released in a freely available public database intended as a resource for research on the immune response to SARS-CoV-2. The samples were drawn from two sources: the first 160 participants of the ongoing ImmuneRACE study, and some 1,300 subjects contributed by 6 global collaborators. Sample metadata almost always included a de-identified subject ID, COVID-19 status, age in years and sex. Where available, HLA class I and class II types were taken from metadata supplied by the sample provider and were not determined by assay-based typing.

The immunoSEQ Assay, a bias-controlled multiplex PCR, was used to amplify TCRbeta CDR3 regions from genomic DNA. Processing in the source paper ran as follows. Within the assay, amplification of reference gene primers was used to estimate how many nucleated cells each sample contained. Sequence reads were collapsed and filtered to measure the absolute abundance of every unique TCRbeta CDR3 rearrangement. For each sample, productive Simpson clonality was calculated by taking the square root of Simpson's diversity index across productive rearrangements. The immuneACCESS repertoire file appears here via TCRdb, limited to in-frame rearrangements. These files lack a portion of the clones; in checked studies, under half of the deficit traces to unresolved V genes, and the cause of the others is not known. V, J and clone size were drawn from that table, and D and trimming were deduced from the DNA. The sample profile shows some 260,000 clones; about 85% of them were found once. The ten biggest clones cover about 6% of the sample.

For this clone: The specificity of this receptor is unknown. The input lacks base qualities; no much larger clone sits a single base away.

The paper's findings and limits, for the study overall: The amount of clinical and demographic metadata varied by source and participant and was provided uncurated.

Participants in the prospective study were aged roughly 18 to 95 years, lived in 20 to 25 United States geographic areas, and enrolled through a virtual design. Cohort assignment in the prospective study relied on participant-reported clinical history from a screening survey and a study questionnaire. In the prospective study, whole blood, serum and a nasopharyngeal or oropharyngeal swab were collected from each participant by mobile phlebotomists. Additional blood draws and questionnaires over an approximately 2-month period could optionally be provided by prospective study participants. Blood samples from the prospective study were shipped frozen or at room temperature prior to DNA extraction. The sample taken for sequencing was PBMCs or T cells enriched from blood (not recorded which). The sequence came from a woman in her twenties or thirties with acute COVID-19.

The sequence in DNA is TGTGCCAGCAGCAAGGACCCGGGACAGGGAGAAAAACTGTTTTTT. This is translated as CASSKDPGQGEKLFF. The chain joins TRBV9 to TRBJ1-4, and TRBD1 matches 9 of the central bases. The CDR3 numbers 15 residues from cysteine through phenylalanine. Only the CDR3 DNA is retained, 45 bases long and in frame from the first base. V is cut back by 4 bases and J by 8 bases, with 9 bases in the junction unmatched. CDR1 and CDR2, per the germline V gene, are SGDLS and YYNGEE. When the CDR3 is completed using the reference TRBV9 and TRBJ1-4 genes on either side, the full variable domain is DSGVTQTPKHLITATGQRVTLRCSPRSGDLSVYWYQQSLDQGLQFLIQYYNGEERAKGNILERFSAQQFPDLHSELNLSSLELGDSALYFCASSKDPGQGEKLFFGSGTQLSVL.